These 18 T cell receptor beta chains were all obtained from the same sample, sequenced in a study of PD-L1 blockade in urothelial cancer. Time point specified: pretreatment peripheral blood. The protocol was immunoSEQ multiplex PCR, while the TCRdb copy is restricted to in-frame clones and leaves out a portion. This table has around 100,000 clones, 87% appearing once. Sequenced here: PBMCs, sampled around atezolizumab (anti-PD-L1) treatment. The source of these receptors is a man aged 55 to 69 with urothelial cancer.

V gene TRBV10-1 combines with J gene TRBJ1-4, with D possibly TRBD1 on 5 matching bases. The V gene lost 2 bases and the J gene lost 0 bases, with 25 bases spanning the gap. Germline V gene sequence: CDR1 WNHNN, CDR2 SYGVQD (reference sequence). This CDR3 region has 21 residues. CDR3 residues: CASSEHEDGAGWCTTNEKLFF. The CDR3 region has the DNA TGCGCCAGCAGTGAGCATGAAGATGGGGCAGGGTGGTGTACAACTAATGAAAAACTGTTTTTT.

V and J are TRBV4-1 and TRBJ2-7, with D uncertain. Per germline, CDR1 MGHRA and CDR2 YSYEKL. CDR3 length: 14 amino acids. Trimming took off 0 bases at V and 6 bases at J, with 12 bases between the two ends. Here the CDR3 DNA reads TGCGCCAGCAGCCAAGATCAAGGATGGGCCGAGCAGTACTTC. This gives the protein CASSQDQGWAEQYF.

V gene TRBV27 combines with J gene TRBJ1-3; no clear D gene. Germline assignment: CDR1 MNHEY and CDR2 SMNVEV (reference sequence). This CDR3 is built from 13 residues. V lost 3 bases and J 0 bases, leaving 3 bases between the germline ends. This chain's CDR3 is CASSFSSGNTIYF. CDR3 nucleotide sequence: TGTGCCAGCAGTTTTAGCTCTGGAAACACCATATATTTT.

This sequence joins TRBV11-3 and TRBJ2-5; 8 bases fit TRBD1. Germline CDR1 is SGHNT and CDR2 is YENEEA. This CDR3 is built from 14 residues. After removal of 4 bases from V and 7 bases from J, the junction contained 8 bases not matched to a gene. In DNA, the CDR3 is TGTGCCAGCAGCTCCGGGACAGGCCTGGGGACCCAGTACTTC. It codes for CASSSGTGLGTQYF.

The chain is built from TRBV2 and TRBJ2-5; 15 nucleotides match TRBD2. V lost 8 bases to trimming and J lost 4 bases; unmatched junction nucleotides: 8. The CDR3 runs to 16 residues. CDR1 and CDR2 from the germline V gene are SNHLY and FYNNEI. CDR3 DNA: TGTGCCAGCGGTAGCAGGGGACTAGCGGGAGGAGAGACCCAGTACTTC. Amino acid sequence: CASGSRGLAGGETQYF.

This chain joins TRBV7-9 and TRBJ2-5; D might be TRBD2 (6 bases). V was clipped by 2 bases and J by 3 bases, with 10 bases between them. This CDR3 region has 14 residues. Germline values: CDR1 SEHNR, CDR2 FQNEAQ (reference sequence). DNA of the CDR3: TGTGCCAGCAGCTTATTGGCTAGCGAAGAGACCCAGTACTTC. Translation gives CASSLLASEETQYF.

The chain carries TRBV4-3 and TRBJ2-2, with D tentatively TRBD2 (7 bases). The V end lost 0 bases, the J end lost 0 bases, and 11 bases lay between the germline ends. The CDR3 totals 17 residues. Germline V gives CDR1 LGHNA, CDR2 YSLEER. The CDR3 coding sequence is TGCGCCAGCAGCCAAGATCCGGGGGGCCCGAACACCGGGGAGCTGTTTTTT. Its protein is CASSQDPGGPNTGELFF.

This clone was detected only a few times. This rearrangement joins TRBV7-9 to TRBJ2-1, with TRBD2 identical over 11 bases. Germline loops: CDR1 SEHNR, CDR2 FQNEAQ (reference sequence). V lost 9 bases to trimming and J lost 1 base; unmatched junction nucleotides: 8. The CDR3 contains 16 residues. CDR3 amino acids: CASYRSGRASYNEQFF. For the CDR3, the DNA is TGTGCCAGTTACCGTAGCGGGAGGGCTTCCTACAATGAGCAGTTCTTC.

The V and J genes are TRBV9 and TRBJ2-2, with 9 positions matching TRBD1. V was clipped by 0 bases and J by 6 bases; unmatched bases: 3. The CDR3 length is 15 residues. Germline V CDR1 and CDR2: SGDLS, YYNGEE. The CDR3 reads CASSVGDRAAGELFF. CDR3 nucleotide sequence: TGTGCCAGCAGCGTAGGGGACAGGGCAGCCGGGGAGCTGTTTTTT. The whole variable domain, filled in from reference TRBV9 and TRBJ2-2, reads DSGVTQTPKHLITATGQRVTLRCSPRSGDLSVYWYQQSLDQGLQFLIQYYNGEERAKGNILERFSAQQFPDLHSELNLSSLELGDSALYFCASSVGDRAAGELFFGEGSRLTVL.

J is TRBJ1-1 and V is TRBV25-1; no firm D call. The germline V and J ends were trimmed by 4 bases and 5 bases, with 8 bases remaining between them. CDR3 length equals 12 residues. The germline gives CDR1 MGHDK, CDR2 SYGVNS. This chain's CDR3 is CASSGFGTEAFF. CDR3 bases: TGTGCCAGCAGTGGCTTCGGGACTGAAGCTTTCTTT.

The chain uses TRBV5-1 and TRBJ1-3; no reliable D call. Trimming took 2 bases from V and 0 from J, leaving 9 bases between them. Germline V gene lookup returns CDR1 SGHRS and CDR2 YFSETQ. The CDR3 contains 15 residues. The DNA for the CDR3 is TGCGCCAGCAGCTTACTAGGGTCCTCTGGAAACACCATATATTTT. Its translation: CASSLLGSSGNTIYF.

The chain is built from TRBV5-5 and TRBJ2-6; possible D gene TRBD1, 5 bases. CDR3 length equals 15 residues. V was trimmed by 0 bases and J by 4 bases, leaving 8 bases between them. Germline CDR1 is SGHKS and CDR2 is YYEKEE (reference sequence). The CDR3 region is CASSLAGAGANVLTF. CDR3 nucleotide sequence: TGTGCCAGCAGCTTGGCTGGGGCCGGGGCCAACGTCCTGACTTTC.

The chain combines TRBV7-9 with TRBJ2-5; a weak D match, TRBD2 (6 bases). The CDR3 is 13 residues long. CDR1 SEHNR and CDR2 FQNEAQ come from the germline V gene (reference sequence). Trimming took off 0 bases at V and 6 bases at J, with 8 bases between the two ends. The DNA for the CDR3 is TGTGCCAGCAGCTTAGCGGCGGGGCAGACCCAGTACTTC. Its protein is CASSLAAGQTQYF.

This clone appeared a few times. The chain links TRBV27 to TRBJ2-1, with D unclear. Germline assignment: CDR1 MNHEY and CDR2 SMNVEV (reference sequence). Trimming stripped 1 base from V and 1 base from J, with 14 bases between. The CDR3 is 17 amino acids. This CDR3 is CASSLYSAEQSYNEQFF. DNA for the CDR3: TGTGCCAGCAGTTTATATTCGGCGGAGCAGTCCTACAATGAGCAGTTCTTC.

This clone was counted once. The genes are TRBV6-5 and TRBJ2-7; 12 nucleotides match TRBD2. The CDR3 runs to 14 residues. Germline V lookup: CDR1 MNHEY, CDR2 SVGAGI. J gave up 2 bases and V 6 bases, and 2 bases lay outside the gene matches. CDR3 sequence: CASRTSGGPYEQYF. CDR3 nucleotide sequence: TGTGCCAGCAGGACTAGCGGGGGACCCTACGAGCAGTACTTC.

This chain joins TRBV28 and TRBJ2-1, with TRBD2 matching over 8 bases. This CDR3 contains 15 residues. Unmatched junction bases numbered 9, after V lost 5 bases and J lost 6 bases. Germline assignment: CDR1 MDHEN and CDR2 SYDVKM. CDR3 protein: CASSPPAGDLNEQFF. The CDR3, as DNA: TGTGCCAGCAGTCCACCAGCGGGAGACCTCAATGAGCAGTTCTTC.

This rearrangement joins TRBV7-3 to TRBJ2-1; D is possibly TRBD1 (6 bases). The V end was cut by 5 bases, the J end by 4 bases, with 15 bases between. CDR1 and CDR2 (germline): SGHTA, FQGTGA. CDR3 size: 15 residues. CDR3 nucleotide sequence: TGTGCCAGCAGCCAACAAGGGACAACTTACAATGAGCAGTTCTTC. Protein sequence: CASSQQGTTYNEQFF.

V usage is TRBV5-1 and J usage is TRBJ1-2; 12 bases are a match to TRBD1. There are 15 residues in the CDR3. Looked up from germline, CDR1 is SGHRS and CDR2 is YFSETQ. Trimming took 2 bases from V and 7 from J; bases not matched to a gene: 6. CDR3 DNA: TGCGCCAGCAGCTTAGGGACAGGGGGCGCGGGTGGCTACACCTTC. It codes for CASSLGTGGAGGYTF.